This TCR beta chain emerged from a study of T cell clonality in common variable immunodeficiency. Notes on the study in general: The cause of increased CVID clonality remains unclear without subpopulation sequencing.

This clone was observed many times. Its antigen is undetermined. From the germline J gene comes the end of the CDR3, since the read stops 3 residues before it. There are 14 residues in the CDR3. Germline values: CDR1 SGHRS, CDR2 YFSETQ. V gave up 3 bases and J gave up 6 bases; unmatched junction bases: 7. Sequencing was performed with immunoSEQ multiplex PCR; in TCRdb, only in-frame clones are kept and a portion is missing. The sample holds about 55,000 clones, and no clone turns up only once. Both groups were predominantly of Caucasian heritage. Material for sequencing was peripheral blood mononuclear cells. The chain employs TRBV5-1 and TRBJ2-3, with 7 bases that match TRBD1. The clonotype was recovered from a person between 18 and 75 years old in good health. The CDR3 protein is CASSSTTGPDTQYF. CDR3 DNA, as far as it was read: TGCGCCAGCAGCTCGACGACAGGGCCGGATACG.